Included here is one TCR beta chain sequence, with context. The data originate from a study of blood T cell repertoires in COVID-19. Study information: PBMCs, B-cell-depleted T cells, or T cells provided the cDNA or gDNA that made up the material.

The CDR3 loop spans 14 amino acids. CDR1 is SGHVS, CDR2 FQNEAQ, per germline. Trimming took off 0 bases at V and 5 bases at J, with 10 bases between the two ends. TCRdb's table, derived via immunoSEQ multiplex PCR, lists solely in-frame clones and lacks some. The sample yields under 250,000 clones, roughly 90% seen once. This TCR came from a man aged 55 to 70 who had recovered from COVID-19. The J gene is TRBJ2-5, the V gene TRBV7-8; D is undetermined. The sequencing input was peripheral blood. In DNA, the CDR3 is TGTGCCAGCAGCTTAGCGCGATTCGGTGAGACCCAGTACTTC. Amino acid sequence: CASSLARFGETQYF.